This TCR beta chain was recovered during a study of spatial heterogeneity in lung cancer. Findings and limits, study-wide: Mutation counts in tumors were tracked by counts of expanded intratumoral alpha and beta TCRs.

This clonotype is termed medium-sized (0.01 to 0.1%). Its antigen is currently unknown. TCRdb independently ran MiXCR on the 5' RACE reads; one entry per CDR3 protein. The sample consists of more than 9,000 distinct CDR3 sequences, roughly 6.3% of them appearing once. V trimming: 7 bases; J trimming: 8 bases; junction bases outside the gene matches: 9. This CDR3 has 14 amino acids. Regarding time point: sample taken at primary tumor resection. The donor group consisted of roughly 76 patients who had untreated, early-stage non-small cell lung cancer. This sequence joins TRBV12-3 or TRBV12-4 and TRBJ2-1; 9 nucleotides align to TRBD1. The receptor was isolated from a male donor with early-stage non-small cell lung cancer. The sample consisted of lung tumor tissue, taken at surgery. This CDR3 is CASNYRGRDYEQFF. The CDR3, as DNA: TGTGCCAGCAACTACAGGGGGCGAGACTATGAGCAGTTCTTC.